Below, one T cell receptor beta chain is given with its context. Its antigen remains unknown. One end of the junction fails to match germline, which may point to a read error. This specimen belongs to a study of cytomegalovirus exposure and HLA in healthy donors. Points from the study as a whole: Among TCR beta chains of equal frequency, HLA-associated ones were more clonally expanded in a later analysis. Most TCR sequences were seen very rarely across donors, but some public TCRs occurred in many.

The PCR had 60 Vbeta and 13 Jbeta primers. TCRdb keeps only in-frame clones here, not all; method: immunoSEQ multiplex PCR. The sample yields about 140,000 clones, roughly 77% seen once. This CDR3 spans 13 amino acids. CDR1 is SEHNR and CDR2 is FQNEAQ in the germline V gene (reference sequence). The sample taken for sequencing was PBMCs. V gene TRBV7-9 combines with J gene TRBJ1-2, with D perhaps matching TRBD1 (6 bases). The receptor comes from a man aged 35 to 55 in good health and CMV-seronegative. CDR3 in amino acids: CSSSLTGPYGYTF. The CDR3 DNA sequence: TGTTCCAGCAGCTTGACAGGCCCCTATGGCTACACCTTC.